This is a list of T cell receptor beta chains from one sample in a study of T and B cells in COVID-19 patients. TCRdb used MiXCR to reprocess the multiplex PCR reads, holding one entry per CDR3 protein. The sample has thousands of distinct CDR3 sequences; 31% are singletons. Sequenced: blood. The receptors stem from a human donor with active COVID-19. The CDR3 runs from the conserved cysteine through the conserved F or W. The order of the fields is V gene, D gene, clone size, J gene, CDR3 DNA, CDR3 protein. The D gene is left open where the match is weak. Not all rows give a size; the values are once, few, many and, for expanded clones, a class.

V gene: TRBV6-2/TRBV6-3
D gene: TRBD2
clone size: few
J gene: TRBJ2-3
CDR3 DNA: TGTGCCAGCAGTTACCCGACTAGCGGGGGGGCTGGAACAGATACGCAGTATTTT
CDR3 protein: CASSYPTSGGAGTDTQYF

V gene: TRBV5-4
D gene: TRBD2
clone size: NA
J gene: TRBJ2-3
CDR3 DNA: TGTGCCAGCAGCCCCGGGACTACCTCTCATACGCAGTATTTT
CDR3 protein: CASSPGTTSHTQYF

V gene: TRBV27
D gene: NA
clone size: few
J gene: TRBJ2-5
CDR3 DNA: TGTGCCAGCAGTTTAGGGGCCACGTACCAAGAGACCCAGTACTTC
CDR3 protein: CASSLGATYQETQYF

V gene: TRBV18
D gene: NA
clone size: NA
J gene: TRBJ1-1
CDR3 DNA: TGTGCCAGCCAAGTTTTGGGGGACACTGAAGCTTTCTTT
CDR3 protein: CASQVLGDTEAFF

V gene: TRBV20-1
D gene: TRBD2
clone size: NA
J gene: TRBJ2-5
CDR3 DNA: TGCAGTGCTTACCTTATGGGGGGGAGCCAAGAGACCCAGTACTTC
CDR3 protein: CSAYLMGGSQETQYF

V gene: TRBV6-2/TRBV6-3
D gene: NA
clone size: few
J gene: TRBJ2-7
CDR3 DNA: TGTGCCACGACCCGGGGCAGCGAGCAGTACTTC
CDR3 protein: CATTRGSEQYF

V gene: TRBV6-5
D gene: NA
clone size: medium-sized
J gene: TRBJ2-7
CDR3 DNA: TGTGCCAGCAGTTACGGCCAGAACTACGAGCAGTACTTC
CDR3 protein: CASSYGQNYEQYF

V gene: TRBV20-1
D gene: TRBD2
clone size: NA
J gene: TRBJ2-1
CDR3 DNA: TGCAGTGCTAGAGATCTTAGGGTAACGGGGGGCAATGAGCAGTTCTTC
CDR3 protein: CSARDLRVTGGNEQFF

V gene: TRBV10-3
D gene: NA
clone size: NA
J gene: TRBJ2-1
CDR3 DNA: TGTGCCATCACCCGCGAGGGGGGCGACAATGAGCAGTTCTTC
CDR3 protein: CAITREGGDNEQFF

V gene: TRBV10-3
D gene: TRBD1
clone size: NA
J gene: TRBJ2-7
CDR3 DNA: TGTGCCATCAGTGCCGGGACAGACGTCTACGAGCAGTACTTC
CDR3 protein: CAISAGTDVYEQYF

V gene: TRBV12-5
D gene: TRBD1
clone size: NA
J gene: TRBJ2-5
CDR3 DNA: TGTGCTAGTGCCTTGGGACAGCGAAAAGAGACCCAGTACTTC
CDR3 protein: CASALGQRKETQYF